Below are 20 T cell receptor beta chains sequenced from a single sample in a study of T cells after yellow fever vaccination. TCRdb re-derived calls from the 5' RACE reads in MiXCR, one entry per CDR3 protein. The profile shows some 250,000 distinct CDR3 sequences, approximately 3.8% of them singletons. The material sequenced was PBMCs, taken 15 days after the yellow fever booster vaccination. The source is a man aged 18-30 years who received the YFV17D yellow fever vaccine.

This clonotype was recorded at least ten times. The rearrangement joins TRBV12-3 or TRBV12-4 to TRBJ2-1; 8 positions agree with TRBD2. The CDR3 extends over 15 amino acids. V dropped 0 bases and J dropped 9; count of bases not matched to a gene: 7. The CDR3 region is CASSLALGGGSEQFF. The CDR3 DNA is TGTGCCAGCAGTTTAGCGCTCGGGGGGGGCAGTGAGCAGTTCTTC.

This clonotype was observed at least ten times. This chain connects TRBV7-8 to TRBJ2-2; D unclear. The V end lost 2 bases, the J end lost 1 base, and 8 bases lay between the germline ends. CDR1 is SGHVS, CDR2 FQNEAQ, per germline. The CDR3 has 15 amino acids. The CDR3 DNA sequence: TGTGCCAGCAGCTTAAGGCGGTTGAACACCGGGGAGCTGTTTTTT. It is translated as CASSLRRLNTGELFF.

This clonotype was counted ten times or more. The V gene is TRBV4-1, the J gene TRBJ2-7, with 7 bases matching TRBD2. This CDR3 comprises 15 residues. The germline gives CDR1 MGHRA, CDR2 YSYEKL. After removal of 3 bases from V and 0 bases from J, the junction contained 5 bases not matched to a gene. Written as DNA, the CDR3 is TGCGCCAGCAGCCAGGGAGGGGCCTCCTCCTACGAGCAGTACTTC. Amino acid sequence: CASSQGGASSYEQYF.

This clonotype was seen at least ten times. The chain joins TRBV12-3 or TRBV12-4 to TRBJ1-5; 8 bases agree with TRBD1. The trim removed 6 bases at V and 0 bases at J, leaving 7 bases unmatched. The CDR3 is 16 residues long. As DNA, the CDR3 is TGTGCCAGCAGACCGGACAGGGATTATAGCAATCAGCCCCAGCATTTT. It specifies CASRPDRDYSNQPQHF.

This clonotype was found many times. The chain carries TRBV7-2 and TRBJ2-5, with D perhaps matching TRBD2 (5 bases). The germline V gene encodes CDR1 SGHTA and CDR2 FQGNSA. This CDR3 has 21 amino acids. V was pared by 3 bases and J by 1 base, with 30 bases between. Here the CDR3 DNA reads TGTGCCAGCAGCTTTACCCCAGCGGTACTTCCATATGGGTACTTCCAAGAGACCCAGTACTTC. This encodes CASSFTPAVLPYGYFQETQYF.

In this sample, this clonotype turned up many times. The chain combines TRBV29-1 with TRBJ2-2; 7 bases are a match to TRBD1. The CDR3 length is 14 residues. Trimming cost V 5 bases and J 3 bases; bases outside gene matches: 6. Per the germline V gene, CDR1 is SQVTM and CDR2 is ANQGSEA. The CDR3 region is CSVSKTGYTGELFF. CDR3 nucleotide sequence: TGCAGCGTTTCAAAGACAGGGTACACCGGGGAGCTGTTTTTT.

In this sample, this clonotype turned up many times. The gene calls are TRBV6-5 and TRBJ2-5; D call uncertain. The germline gives CDR1 MNHEY, CDR2 SVGAGI. CDR3 length equals 15 residues. V lost 2 bases, J lost 0 bases, and 10 bases lay in between. The CDR3 DNA is TGTGCCAGCAGTTACCCCTATGAGTACCAAGAGACCCAGTACTTC. Translating it yields CASSYPYEYQETQYF.

This clonotype was counted many times. The rearrangement joins TRBV5-4 to TRBJ2-7; D not certain. CDR1 is SGHNT, CDR2 YYREEE, per germline (reference sequence). CDR3 length: 12 residues. The germline V and J ends were trimmed by 2 bases and 4 bases, with 7 bases remaining between them. CDR3: CASSFNRYEQYF. In DNA form, the CDR3 reads TGTGCCAGCAGCTTTAATAGGTACGAGCAGTACTTC.

This clonotype was picked up many times. V gene TRBV7-2 combines with J gene TRBJ2-7, with D perhaps TRBD1 (6 bases). Between the trimmed V and J ends, which lost 1 base and 2 bases, there was a span of 6 bases. From germline, CDR1 is SGHTA and CDR2 FQGNSA. The CDR3 extends over 13 amino acids. The CDR3 DNA reads as TGTGCCAGCAGCTTAGAGGGGGCCTACGAGCAGTACGTC. Its translation: CASSLEGAYEQYV.

In this sample, this clonotype turned up many times. The chain combines TRBV5-6 with TRBJ1-2; tentatively, D is TRBD1 (5 bases). The CDR3 length is 12 residues. Germline values: CDR1 SGHDT, CDR2 YYEEEE. V lost 4 bases and J 8 bases, leaving 12 bases between the germline ends. The CDR3 region is CASSRWGVGYTF. The CDR3 DNA sequence: TGTGCCAGCAGCCGTTGGGGGGTCGGCTACACCTTC.

Many counts were recorded for this clonotype. The V gene is TRBV5-1, the J gene TRBJ1-2; tentative D call: TRBD1 (5 bases). CDR3 size: 16 residues. Germline V lookup: CDR1 SGHRS, CDR2 YFSETQ. Trimming removed 1 base from V and 8 bases from J, with 21 bases in between. The CDR3 nucleotides read TGCGCCAGCAGCTTGAATGGGACGCCGTCGTTGAAGGGCTACACCTTC. Its protein is CASSLNGTPSLKGYTF.

This clonotype was seen a handful of times. CDR3 sequence (DNA): TGTGCCAGCAGCTTGGCCTTTAAAATCCACGAGCAGTACTTC. This codes for CASSLAFKIHEQYF. The chain couples TRBV5-5 to TRBJ2-7; D is undetermined. V shed 0 bases and J shed 5 bases, with 12 bases lying between them. Germline CDR1 SGHKS, CDR2 YYEKEE (reference sequence). This CDR3 comprises 14 residues.

This clonotype was seen at least ten times. The CDR3 loop reads CASSTAGTGDTQYF. CDR3 in DNA: TGTGCCAGCAGCACGGCCGGGACAGGGGATACGCAGTATTTT. The gene calls are TRBV5-4 and TRBJ2-3, with TRBD1 matching 9 bases. In germline, CDR1 is SGHNT, CDR2 YYREEE (reference sequence). There are 14 residues in the CDR3. V trimming: 4 bases; J trimming: 6 bases; junction bases outside the gene matches: 6.

This clonotype was seen repeatedly, ten times or more. The chain links TRBV12-3 or TRBV12-4 to TRBJ1-2, with TRBD1 matching over 7 bases. Trimming took 5 bases from V and 7 from J; bases not matched to a gene: 13. This CDR3 spans 15 amino acids. The CDR3 DNA is TGTGCCAGCAGTGACCGACAGGGAGTGGATGGTGGCTACACCTTC. It translates to CASSDRQGVDGGYTF.

This clonotype was recorded at least ten times. The genes are TRBV12-3 or TRBV12-4 and TRBJ1-2; no definite D call. The CDR3 runs 15 residues. The V gene lost 1 base and the J gene lost 0 bases, with 9 bases spanning the gap. The CDR3 is CASSLDLIANYGYTF. In DNA, the CDR3 is TGTGCCAGCAGTTTAGACCTCATAGCTAACTATGGCTACACCTTC.

This rearrangement joins TRBV7-6 to TRBJ1-4; D is unclear. V gave up 5 bases and J gave up 8 bases, with 12 bases separating them. CDR1 and CDR2 (germline): SGHVS, FNYEAQ. This CDR3 is 13 amino acids long. The CDR3 is CASSPTVGEKLFF. Here the CDR3 DNA reads TGTGCCAGCAGCCCTACGGTCGGGGAAAAACTGTTTTTT.

This clonotype was picked up many times. This sequence joins TRBV4-3 and TRBJ2-1; 7 bases line up with TRBD1. Per the germline V gene, CDR1 is LGHNA and CDR2 is YSLEER. V was pared by 1 base and J by 8 bases, with 8 bases of the junction left unmatched. The CDR3 extends over 15 amino acids. CDR3 amino acids: CASSQGWEGGYEQFF. CDR3 nucleotides: TGCGCCAGCAGCCAAGGTTGGGAAGGGGGCTATGAGCAGTTCTTC.

The table lists this clonotype with many counts. In DNA, the CDR3 is TGCAGTGCTATTAGCCCGGACAGGGGGAACACCATATATTTT. Translating gives CSAISPDRGNTIYF. The chain links TRBV20-1 to TRBJ1-3, with TRBD1 matching over 10 bases. This CDR3 spans 14 amino acids. J lost 7 bases, V lost 4 bases, and 7 bases had no gene match. Per the germline V gene, CDR1 is DFQATT and CDR2 is SNEGSKA (reference sequence).

This clonotype showed up many times. This rearrangement joins TRBV5-1 to TRBJ2-5, with 9 bases aligning to TRBD1. The CDR3 loop spans 16 amino acids. Trimming removed 4 bases from V and 2 bases from J; junction bases left unmatched: 9. From germline, CDR1 is SGHRS and CDR2 YFSETQ. CDR3 nucleotides: TGCGCCAGCAGCCCGGGGACAGGGAAAGGTCAAGAGACCCAGTACTTC. Translation gives CASSPGTGKGQETQYF.

This clonotype has at least ten counts. The V and J genes are TRBV20-1 and TRBJ2-2; 10 nucleotides match TRBD1. The germline V gene encodes CDR1 DFQATT and CDR2 SNEGSKA (reference sequence). With V trimmed by 3 bases and J by 5 bases, 6 bases remained unmatched. CDR3 size: 15 residues. CDR3 nucleotides: TGCAGTGCTAGCAGACAGGGGGCTCGTACCGGGGAGCTGTTTTTT. Its protein is CSASRQGARTGELFF.